This T cell receptor (beta chain) was found in a study of blood T cells in healthy people across ages. Study results and caveats: It was found that TCR beta diversity correlated strongly with the percentage of naive T cells.

The use of a sample-barcoded 5' primer and a J-beta primer mix characterized a second PCR of about 6 to 12 cycles. One entry per CDR3 protein, called by TCRdb with MiXCR from the 5' RACE reads. This sample carries about 1,500,000 distinct CDR3 sequences, roughly 27% of them seen once, and the ten largest clones take less than 9.5%. This clonotype was observed a few times. Its specificity is not known. The TCR originated in a woman in her 30s in good health. Sequencing input: blood.

CDR3 protein: CSGGGQGLYGYTF. CDR3 DNA sequence: TGCAGCGGAGGGGGACAGGGACTGTATGGCTACACCTTC. The chain joins TRBV29-1 to TRBJ1-2, with TRBD1 matching over 9 bases. V lost 7 bases and J lost 5; bases outside the gene matches: 8. Germline CDR1 and CDR2: SQVTM and ANQGSEA. The CDR3 is 13 amino acids.